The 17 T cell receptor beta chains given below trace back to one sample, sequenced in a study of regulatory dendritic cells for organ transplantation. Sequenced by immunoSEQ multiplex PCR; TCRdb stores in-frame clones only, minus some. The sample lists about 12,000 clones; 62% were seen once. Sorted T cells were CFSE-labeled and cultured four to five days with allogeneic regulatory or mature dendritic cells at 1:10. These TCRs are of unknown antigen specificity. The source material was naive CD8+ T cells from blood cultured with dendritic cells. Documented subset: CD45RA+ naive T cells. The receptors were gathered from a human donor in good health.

CDR3 region: CASSEGASSYNEQFF. In nucleotides, the CDR3 is TGTGCCAGCAGTGAAGGGGCATCGTCCTACAATGAGCAGTTCTTC. This sequence joins TRBV2 and TRBJ2-1; D not resolved. Between the trimmed V and J ends, which lost 1 base and 1 base, there was a span of 8 bases. The germline CDR1 and CDR2 sequences are SNHLY and FYNNEI. This CDR3 contains 15 residues.

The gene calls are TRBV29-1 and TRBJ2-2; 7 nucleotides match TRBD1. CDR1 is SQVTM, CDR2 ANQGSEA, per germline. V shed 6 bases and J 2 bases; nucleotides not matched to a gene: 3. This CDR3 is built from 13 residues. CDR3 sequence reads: CSVHRGNTGELFF. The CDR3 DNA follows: TGCAGCGTACACAGGGGCAACACCGGGGAGCTGTTTTTT.

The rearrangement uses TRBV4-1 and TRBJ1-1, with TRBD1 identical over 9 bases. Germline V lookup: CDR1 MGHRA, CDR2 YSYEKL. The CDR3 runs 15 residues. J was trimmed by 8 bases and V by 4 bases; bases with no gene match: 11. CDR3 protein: CASSLLGQGISEAFF. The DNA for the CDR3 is TGCGCCAGCAGCCTTCTGGGACAGGGTATTTCGGAAGCTTTCTTT.

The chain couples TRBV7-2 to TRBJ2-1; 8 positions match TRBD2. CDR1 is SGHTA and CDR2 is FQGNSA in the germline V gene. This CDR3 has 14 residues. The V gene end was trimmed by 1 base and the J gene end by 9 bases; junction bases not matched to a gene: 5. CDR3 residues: CASSLELADGEQFF. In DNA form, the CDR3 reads TGTGCCAGCAGCTTAGAACTAGCGGACGGTGAGCAGTTCTTC.

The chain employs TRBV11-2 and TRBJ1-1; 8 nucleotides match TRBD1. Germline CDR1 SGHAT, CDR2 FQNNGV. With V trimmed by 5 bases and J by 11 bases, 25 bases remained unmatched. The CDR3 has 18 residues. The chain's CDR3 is CASSVTGTGEPGLGVAFF. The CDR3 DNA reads TGTGCCAGCAGCGTTACCGGGACAGGAGAACCAGGACTTGGGGTTGCTTTCTTT.

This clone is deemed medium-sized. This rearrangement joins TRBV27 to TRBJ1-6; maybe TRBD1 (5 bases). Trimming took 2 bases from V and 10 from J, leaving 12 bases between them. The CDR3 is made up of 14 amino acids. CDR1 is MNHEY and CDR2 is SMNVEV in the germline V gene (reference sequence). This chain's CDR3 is CASSLGGARSPLHF. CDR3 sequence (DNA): TGTGCCAGCAGTTTAGGCGGGGCTCGGTCACCCCTCCACTTT.

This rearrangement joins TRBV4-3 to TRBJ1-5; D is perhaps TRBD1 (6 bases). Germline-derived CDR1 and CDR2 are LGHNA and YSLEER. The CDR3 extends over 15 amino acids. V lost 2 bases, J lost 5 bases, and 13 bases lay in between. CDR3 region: CASSQIAAGDQPQHF. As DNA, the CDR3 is TGCGCCAGCAGCCAAATCGCTGCAGGGGATCAGCCCCAGCATTTT.

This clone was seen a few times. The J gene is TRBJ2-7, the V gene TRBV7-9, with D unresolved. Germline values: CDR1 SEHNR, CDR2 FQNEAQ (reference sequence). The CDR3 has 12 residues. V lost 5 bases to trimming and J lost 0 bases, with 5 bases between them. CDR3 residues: CASSDISYEQYF. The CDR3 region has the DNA TGTGCCAGCAGCGACATCTCCTACGAGCAGTACTTC. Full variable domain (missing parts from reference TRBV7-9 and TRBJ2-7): DTGVSQNPRHKITKRGQNVTFRCDPISEHNRLYWYRQTLGQGPEFLTYFQNEAQLEKSRLLSDRFSAERPKGSFSTLEIQRTEQGDSAMYLCASSDISYEQYFGPGTRLTVT.

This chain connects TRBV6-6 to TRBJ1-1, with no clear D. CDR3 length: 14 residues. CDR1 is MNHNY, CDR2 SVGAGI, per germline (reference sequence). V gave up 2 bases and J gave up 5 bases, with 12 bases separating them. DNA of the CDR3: TGTGCCAGCAGTTACGACCTTGCCGGGACTGAAGCTTTCTTT. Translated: CASSYDLAGTEAFF.

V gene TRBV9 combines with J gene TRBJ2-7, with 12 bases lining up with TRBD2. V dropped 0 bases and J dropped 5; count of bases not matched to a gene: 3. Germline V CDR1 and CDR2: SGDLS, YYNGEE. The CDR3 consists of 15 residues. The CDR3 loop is CASSVASGGAHEQYF. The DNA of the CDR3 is TGTGCCAGCAGCGTAGCTAGCGGGGGGGCTCACGAGCAGTACTTC.

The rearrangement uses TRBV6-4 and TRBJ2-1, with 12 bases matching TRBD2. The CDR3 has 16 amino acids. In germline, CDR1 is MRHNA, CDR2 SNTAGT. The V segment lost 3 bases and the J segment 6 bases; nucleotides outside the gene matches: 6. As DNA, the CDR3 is TGTGCCAGCAGTGAACTAGCGGGGGGCCTTGGCAATGAGCAGTTCTTC. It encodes CASSELAGGLGNEQFF.

This chain's CDR3 is CASSANPTTGKQETQYF. The CDR3 region has the DNA TGTGCCAGCAGCGCAAATCCAACAACAGGGAAACAAGAGACCCAGTACTTC. The rearrangement uses TRBV9 and TRBJ2-5, with a tentative D call TRBD1 (6 bases). This CDR3 spans 17 amino acids. The germline CDR1 and CDR2 sequences are SGDLS and YYNGEE. Trimming cost V 3 bases and J 2 bases, with 20 bases left between them.

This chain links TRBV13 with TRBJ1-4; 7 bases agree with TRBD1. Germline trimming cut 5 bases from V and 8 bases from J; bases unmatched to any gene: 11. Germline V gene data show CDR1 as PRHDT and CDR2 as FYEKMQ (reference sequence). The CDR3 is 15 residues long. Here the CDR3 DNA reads TGTGCCAGCAGCACGGGACAGCTCAATGAGGAAAAACTGTTTTTT. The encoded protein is CASSTGQLNEEKLFF.

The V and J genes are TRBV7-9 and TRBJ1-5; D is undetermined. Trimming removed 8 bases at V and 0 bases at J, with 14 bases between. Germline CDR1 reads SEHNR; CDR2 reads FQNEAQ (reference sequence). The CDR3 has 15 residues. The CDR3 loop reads CASGDGLYSNQPQHF. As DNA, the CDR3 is TGTGCCAGCGGGGATGGACTGTATAGCAATCAGCCCCAGCATTTT. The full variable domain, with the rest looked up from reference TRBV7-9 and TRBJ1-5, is DTGVSQNPRHKITKRGQNVTFRCDPISEHNRLYWYRQTLGQGPEFLTYFQNEAQLEKSRLLSDRFSAERPKGSFSTLEIQRTEQGDSAMYLCASGDGLYSNQPQHFGDGTRLSIL.

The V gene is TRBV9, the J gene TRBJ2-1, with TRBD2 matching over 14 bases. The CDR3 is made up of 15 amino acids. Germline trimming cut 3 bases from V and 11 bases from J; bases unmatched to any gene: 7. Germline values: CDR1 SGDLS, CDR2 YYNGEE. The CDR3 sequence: CASSGGTSGGWQQFF. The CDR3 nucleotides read TGTGCCAGCAGCGGAGGGACTAGCGGGGGTTGGCAGCAGTTCTTC.

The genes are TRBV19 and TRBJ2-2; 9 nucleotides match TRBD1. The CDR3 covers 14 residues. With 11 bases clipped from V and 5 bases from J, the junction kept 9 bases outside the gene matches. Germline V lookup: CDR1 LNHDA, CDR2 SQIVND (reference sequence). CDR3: CASQGTGRTGELFF. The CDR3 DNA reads TGTGCCTCTCAGGGGACAGGGCGAACCGGGGAGCTGTTTTTT. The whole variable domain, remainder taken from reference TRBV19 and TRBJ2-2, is DGGITQSPKYLFRKEGQNVTLSCEQNLNHDAMYWYRQDPGQGLRLIYYSQIVNDFQKGDIAEGYSVSREKKESFPLTVTSAQKNPTAFYLCASQGTGRTGELFFGEGSRLTVL.

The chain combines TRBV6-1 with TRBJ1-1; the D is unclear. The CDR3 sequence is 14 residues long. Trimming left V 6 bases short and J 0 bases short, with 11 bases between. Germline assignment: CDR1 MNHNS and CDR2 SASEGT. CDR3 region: CASRERGVNTEAFF. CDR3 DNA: TGTGCCAGCAGGGAGCGCGGCGTGAACACTGAAGCTTTCTTT.